This record concerns one T cell receptor beta chain sequence. V was pared by 0 bases and J by 3 bases, with 12 bases between. Germline V gene sequence: CDR1 SGHRS, CDR2 YFSETQ. CDR3 size: 15 residues. The record originates from a study of blood T cell repertoires in COVID-19. Libraries were prepared by immunoSEQ multiplex PCR; TCRdb keeps only in-frame clonotypes and omits some of them. The sample lists approximately 250,000 clones, 80% to 95% occurring once. The sequencing input was peripheral blood. The receptor comes from a man aged 25-40 years with COVID-19, enrolled during active disease. V and J are TRBV5-1 and TRBJ1-1, with D tentatively TRBD1 (6 bases). CDR3 residues: CASSLAQGMDTEAFF. The CDR3 region has the DNA TGCGCCAGCAGCTTGGCACAGGGCATGGACACTGAAGCTTTCTTT. Full variable domain (rest looked up from reference TRBV5-1 and TRBJ1-1): KAGVTQTPRYLIKTRGQQVTLSCSPISGHRSVSWYQQTPGQGLQFLFEYFSETQRNKGNFPGRFSGRQFSNSRSEMNVSTLELGDSALYLCASSLAQGMDTEAFFGQGTRLTVV.